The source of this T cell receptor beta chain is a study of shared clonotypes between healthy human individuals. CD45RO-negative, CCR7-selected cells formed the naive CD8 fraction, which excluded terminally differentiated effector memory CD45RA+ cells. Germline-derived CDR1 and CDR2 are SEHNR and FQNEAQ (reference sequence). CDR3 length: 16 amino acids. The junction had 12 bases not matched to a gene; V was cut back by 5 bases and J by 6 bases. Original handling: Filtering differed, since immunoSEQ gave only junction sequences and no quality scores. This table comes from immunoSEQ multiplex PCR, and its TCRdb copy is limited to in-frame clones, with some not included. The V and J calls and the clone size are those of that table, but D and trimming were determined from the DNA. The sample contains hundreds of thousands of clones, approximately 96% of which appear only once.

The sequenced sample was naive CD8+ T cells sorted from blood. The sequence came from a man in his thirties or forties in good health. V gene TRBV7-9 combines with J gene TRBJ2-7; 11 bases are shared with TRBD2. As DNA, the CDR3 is TGTGCCAGCAGCCCGGATAGCGGGAGGGGCGGGGTCGAGCAGTACTTC. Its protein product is CASSPDSGRGGVEQYF.